Below, one TCR beta chain is given with its context. Antigen: not known. The CDR3 runs to 13 residues. CDR1 is SGHRS, CDR2 YFSETQ, per germline. V was trimmed by 3 bases and J by 4 bases, leaving 10 bases between them. This sample is drawn from a study of T cells after yellow fever vaccination. Overall study context: Preparing low-cell-number fractions relied on SMART-Seq v4 Ultra Low Input. Study-level results: High-abundance clonotypes from the bulk population could contaminate FACS-sorted repertoires. A limited proportion of clonotypes was detected within both the CD4 and CD8 compartments. Post-booster samples contained most primary-vaccination clones (approximately 95% CD4, around 88% CD8).

One entry per CDR3 protein, called by TCRdb with MiXCR from the 5' RACE reads. The sample contains roughly 310,000 distinct CDR3 sequences, about 9.5% of which appear only once. The TCR comes from a man younger than 35 who received the YFV17D yellow fever vaccine. This chain links TRBV5-1 with TRBJ2-5; D ambiguous. The sample consisted of PBMCs, taken on the day of the first yellow fever vaccination. CDR3 sequence reads: CASSSTPLETQYF. CDR3 coding DNA: TGCGCCAGCAGCTCGACCCCGTTAGAGACCCAGTACTTC.